This T cell receptor beta chain was recovered during a study of STAT5B mutations in CD4+ large granular lymphocyte leukemia. This was a survey-level run. The assay was immunoSEQ multiplex PCR, and TCRdb's table has in-frame clones only and misses some. The sample records about 37,000 clones, about 70% being singletons. The receptor was isolated from a human donor in good health. The sequenced material came from CD4+ T cells from blood buffy coats.

The CDR3 protein is CASSLEGYNYGYTF. The CDR3 DNA reads as TGCGCCAGCAGCTTGGAGGGCTACAACTATGGCTACACCTTC. This sequence joins TRBV5-1 and TRBJ1-2; D is ambiguous. This CDR3 has 14 amino acids. The germline gives CDR1 SGHRS, CDR2 YFSETQ. Between the trimmed V and J ends, which lost 0 bases and 2 bases, there was a span of 8 bases.